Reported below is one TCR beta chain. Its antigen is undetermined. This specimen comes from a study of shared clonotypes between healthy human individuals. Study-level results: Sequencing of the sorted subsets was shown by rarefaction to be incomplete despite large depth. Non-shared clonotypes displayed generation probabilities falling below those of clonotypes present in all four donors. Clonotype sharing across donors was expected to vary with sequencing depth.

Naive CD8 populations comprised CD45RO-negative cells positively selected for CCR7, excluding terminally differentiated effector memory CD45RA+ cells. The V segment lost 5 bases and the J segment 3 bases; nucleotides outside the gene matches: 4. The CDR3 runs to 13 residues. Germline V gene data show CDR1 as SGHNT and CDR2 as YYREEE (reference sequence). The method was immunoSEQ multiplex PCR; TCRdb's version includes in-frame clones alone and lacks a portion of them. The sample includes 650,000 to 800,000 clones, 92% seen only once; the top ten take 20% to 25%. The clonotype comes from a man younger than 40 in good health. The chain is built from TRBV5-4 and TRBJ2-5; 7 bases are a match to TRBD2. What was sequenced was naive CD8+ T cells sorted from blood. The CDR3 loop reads CASRRENKETQYF. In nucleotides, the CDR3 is TGTGCCAGCAGGCGGGAGAACAAAGAGACCCAGTACTTC.